Listed below are T cell receptor beta chains from one sample, sequenced in a study of T cell repertoires in cytomegalovirus infection. One entry per CDR3 protein, called by TCRdb with MiXCR from the reads. The sample yields fewer than 550,000 distinct CDR3 sequences, about 30% seen once. Sequencing was performed on PBMCs. The receptor set was obtained from a human donor in good health (CMV status not recorded). Some clones in this sample may be carry-over from other donors' samples. Both conserved end residues are part of each CDR3. Each record gives: CDR3 DNA, CDR3 protein, clone size, D gene, V gene, CDR3 length, J gene. A D gene is named only where the DNA matches it firmly. Expanded clones get a size class; other rows say once, few or many, or leave the size out.

CDR3 DNA: TGTGCCAGCAGCTTACCGGGACTAGACTTCACAGATACGCAGTATTTT
CDR3 protein: CASSLPGLDFTDTQYF
clone size: many
D gene: TRBD2
V gene: TRBV7-2
CDR3 length: 16
J gene: TRBJ2-3

CDR3 DNA: TGTGCCAGCAGCTTATCGGGGGGAAAAGTCGGCGAGCAGTACTTC
CDR3 protein: CASSLSGGKVGEQYF
clone size: many
D gene: TRBD2
V gene: TRBV7-2
CDR3 length: 15
J gene: TRBJ2-7

CDR3 DNA: TGTGCCAGCAGTCCCCACTTGGTTTTAAATCAGCCCCAGCATTTT
CDR3 protein: CASSPHLVLNQPQHF
clone size: .
D gene: .
V gene: TRBV28
CDR3 length: 15
J gene: TRBJ1-5

CDR3 DNA: TGTGCCAGCAGCGTAGCACTAGCGGGGTTCAATGAGCAGTTCTTC
CDR3 protein: CASSVALAGFNEQFF
clone size: .
D gene: TRBD2
V gene: TRBV9
CDR3 length: 15
J gene: TRBJ2-1

CDR3 DNA: TGTGCCAGCAGTTACCCAACGGTTACCGGGGAGCTGTTTTTT
CDR3 protein: CASSYPTVTGELFF
clone size: .
D gene: .
V gene: TRBV6-2/TRBV6-3
CDR3 length: 14
J gene: TRBJ2-2

CDR3 DNA: TGTGCCAGCAGCGAAACACTAGCGGGAGGCCGCGAGCAGTACTTC
CDR3 protein: CASSETLAGGREQYF
clone size: many
D gene: TRBD2
V gene: TRBV7-2
CDR3 length: 15
J gene: TRBJ2-7

CDR3 DNA: TGTGCCAGCAGGGGGGACGGAAACACCATATATTTT
CDR3 protein: CASRGDGNTIYF
clone size: .
D gene: .
V gene: TRBV2
CDR3 length: 12
J gene: TRBJ1-3

CDR3 DNA: TGCAGTGCTAGTAGCGGGAGGGCGAAAAGGTTGGCAGATACGCAGTATTTT
CDR3 protein: CSASSGRAKRLADTQYF
clone size: .
D gene: TRBD2
V gene: TRBV20-1
CDR3 length: 17
J gene: TRBJ2-3

CDR3 DNA: TGCGCCAGCAGCCTTTGGACAGGGGCCTACGAGCAGTACTTC
CDR3 protein: CASSLWTGAYEQYF
clone size: .
D gene: TRBD1
V gene: TRBV4-1
CDR3 length: 14
J gene: TRBJ2-7

CDR3 DNA: TGTGCCAGCAGCTTACCCGGGACAGGACAACACCCTTCAACTAGCAATCAGCCCCAGCATTTT
CDR3 protein: CASSLPGTGQHPSTSNQPQHF
clone size: many
D gene: TRBD1
V gene: TRBV7-2
CDR3 length: 21
J gene: TRBJ1-5

CDR3 DNA: TGCAGTGCTAGAGATTCGGTGGGACGCCGTAATGAGCAGTTCTTC
CDR3 protein: CSARDSVGRRNEQFF
clone size: once
D gene: .
V gene: TRBV20-1
CDR3 length: 15
J gene: TRBJ2-1

CDR3 DNA: TGTGCCAGCAGTTACGACGGGGGCGATCGATGGAATGAGCAGTTCTTC
CDR3 protein: CASSYDGGDRWNEQFF
clone size: many
D gene: .
V gene: TRBV28
CDR3 length: 16
J gene: TRBJ2-1

CDR3 DNA: TGTGCTAGCAGCTTAGCGGTCGGAGGCACAGATACGCAGTATTTT
CDR3 protein: CASSLAVGGTDTQYF
clone size: few
D gene: .
V gene: TRBV7-7
CDR3 length: 15
J gene: TRBJ2-3

CDR3 DNA: TGTGCCAGCAGCTTAGAAGGTTACGCGGTGAATGAGCAGTTCTTC
CDR3 protein: CASSLEGYAVNEQFF
clone size: .
D gene: .
V gene: TRBV11-2
CDR3 length: 15
J gene: TRBJ2-1

CDR3 DNA: TGTGCCAGTAGCCTTAGGACAGGCGGTCGGCAGACCCAGTACTTC
CDR3 protein: CASSLRTGGRQTQYF
clone size: .
D gene: TRBD1
V gene: TRBV19
CDR3 length: 15
J gene: TRBJ2-5

CDR3 DNA: TGTGCCACCAGTGATTTAGCCGGACTTGGGGCTACCGGGGAGCTGTTTTTT
CDR3 protein: CATSDLAGLGATGELFF
clone size: .
D gene: .
V gene: TRBV24-1
CDR3 length: 17
J gene: TRBJ2-2

CDR3 DNA: TGTGCCAGCAGTTACTCCCAGGGGGTGCGGGCGAACACTGAAGCTTTCTTT
CDR3 protein: CASSYSQGVRANTEAFF
clone size: .
D gene: TRBD1
V gene: TRBV6-2/TRBV6-3
CDR3 length: 17
J gene: TRBJ1-1

CDR3 DNA: TGCGCCAGCAGCCAAGGATTCAGTCGATTGGAGCAGTTCTTC
CDR3 protein: CASSQGFSRLEQFF
clone size: .
D gene: .
V gene: TRBV4-1
CDR3 length: 14
J gene: TRBJ2-1

CDR3 DNA: TGCGCCAGCAGCCAAGATGGACAGGATCAGCCCCAGCATTTT
CDR3 protein: CASSQDGQDQPQHF
clone size: few
D gene: TRBD1
V gene: TRBV4-3
CDR3 length: 14
J gene: TRBJ1-5

CDR3 DNA: TGTGCCAGCAGCGAGACAGGGGGCACAGATACGCAGTATTTT
CDR3 protein: CASSETGGTDTQYF
clone size: many
D gene: TRBD1
V gene: TRBV12-3/TRBV12-4
CDR3 length: 14
J gene: TRBJ2-3

CDR3 DNA: TGCGCCAGCAGCGCAGGACTAGCGGGAATCAATGAGCAGTTCTTC
CDR3 protein: CASSAGLAGINEQFF
clone size: .
D gene: TRBD2
V gene: TRBV5-1
CDR3 length: 15
J gene: TRBJ2-1

CDR3 DNA: TGCGCCAGCAGCGTACAGAACCTAGTAGCGGCGGGTAATGAGCAGTTCTTC
CDR3 protein: CASSVQNLVAAGNEQFF
clone size: many
D gene: .
V gene: TRBV4-1
CDR3 length: 17
J gene: TRBJ2-1

CDR3 DNA: TGCAGCGTTGAATGGGGCTCTCGGCCCCAGTACAATGAGCAGTTCTTC
CDR3 protein: CSVEWGSRPQYNEQFF
clone size: .
D gene: .
V gene: TRBV29-1
CDR3 length: 16
J gene: TRBJ2-1

CDR3 DNA: TGTGCCAGCACTTTGCGGGACAGGAGACATAAGAACACTGAAGCTTTCTTT
CDR3 protein: CASTLRDRRHKNTEAFF
clone size: .
D gene: TRBD1
V gene: TRBV12-3/TRBV12-4
CDR3 length: 17
J gene: TRBJ1-1

CDR3 DNA: TGCAGTGCTAGTTTAGATCGCTCTGGGGCCAACGTCCTGACTTTC
CDR3 protein: CSASLDRSGANVLTF
clone size: .
D gene: .
V gene: TRBV20-1
CDR3 length: 15
J gene: TRBJ2-6

CDR3 DNA: TGCGCCAGCAGCCAAGGCCGGGAGGGCGAGACCCAGTACTTC
CDR3 protein: CASSQGREGETQYF
clone size: few
D gene: TRBD2
V gene: TRBV4-3
CDR3 length: 14
J gene: TRBJ2-5

CDR3 DNA: TGTGCCACCAGTGAACCGACTAGCGGGTGGGGAGGCGCCTACAATGAGCAGTTCTTC
CDR3 protein: CATSEPTSGWGGAYNEQFF
clone size: many
D gene: TRBD2
V gene: TRBV24-1
CDR3 length: 19
J gene: TRBJ2-1

CDR3 DNA: TGTGCCAGCAGGTCAAGCGTTCTTAGTGGCAAGAACTACGAGCAGTACTTC
CDR3 protein: CASRSSVLSGKNYEQYF
clone size: .
D gene: .
V gene: TRBV12-3/TRBV12-4
CDR3 length: 17
J gene: TRBJ2-7

CDR3 DNA: TGTGCCAGTAGTATTTCGGATACGGGGAGGGGCGAGCAGTACTTC
CDR3 protein: CASSISDTGRGEQYF
clone size: .
D gene: TRBD2
V gene: TRBV19
CDR3 length: 15
J gene: TRBJ2-7

CDR3 DNA: TGTGCCAGCAGTCCAACCCGGGATACGAGGCGGACCCAGTACTTC
CDR3 protein: CASSPTRDTRRTQYF
clone size: .
D gene: .
V gene: TRBV27
CDR3 length: 15
J gene: TRBJ2-5

CDR3 DNA: TGTGCCAGCAGCCAATTGGGGACCGCGGGACACGAGACCCAGTACTTC
CDR3 protein: CASSQLGTAGHETQYF
clone size: .
D gene: .
V gene: TRBV14
CDR3 length: 16
J gene: TRBJ2-5

CDR3 DNA: TGCGCCAGCAGCTGGGGACTAGCGGGAGTGGGCACCGGGGAGCTGTTTTTT
CDR3 protein: CASSWGLAGVGTGELFF
clone size: .
D gene: TRBD2
V gene: TRBV5-1
CDR3 length: 17
J gene: TRBJ2-2

CDR3 DNA: TGTGCCAGTAGGAACGCGGGAGGCAACACCGGGGAGCTGTTTTTT
CDR3 protein: CASRNAGGNTGELFF
clone size: .
D gene: TRBD2
V gene: TRBV19
CDR3 length: 15
J gene: TRBJ2-2

CDR3 DNA: TGTGCCATCAGCATGAGACAGGGGGCTCCCGGGGAGCTGTTTTTT
CDR3 protein: CAISMRQGAPGELFF
clone size: few
D gene: TRBD1
V gene: TRBV10-3
CDR3 length: 15
J gene: TRBJ2-2

CDR3 DNA: TGTGCCATCGAGCGCTCTGGGGCCAACGTCCTGACTTTC
CDR3 protein: CAIERSGANVLTF
clone size: .
D gene: .
V gene: TRBV6-2/TRBV6-3
CDR3 length: 13
J gene: TRBJ2-6

CDR3 DNA: TGCGCCAACAAGGGGGGCACAGGGGTTGGGACCGGGGAGCTGTTTTTT
CDR3 protein: CANKGGTGVGTGELFF
clone size: .
D gene: .
V gene: TRBV4-3
CDR3 length: 16
J gene: TRBJ2-2

CDR3 DNA: TGTGCCAGCAGCACAGGGACAGCAGCCCCCCTGGGCAAAAACATTCAGTACTTC
CDR3 protein: CASSTGTAAPLGKNIQYF
clone size: few
D gene: TRBD1
V gene: TRBV11-2
CDR3 length: 18
J gene: TRBJ2-4

CDR3 DNA: TGCGCCAGCAGCCCAGCAACAGCTAGCGGAAAAGAGACCCAGTACTTC
CDR3 protein: CASSPATASGKETQYF
clone size: .
D gene: TRBD2
V gene: TRBV5-1
CDR3 length: 16
J gene: TRBJ2-5

CDR3 DNA: TGTGCCAGCACCCAAGGAGGGACAGGCTACACTGAAGCTTTCTTT
CDR3 protein: CASTQGGTGYTEAFF
clone size: many
D gene: TRBD1
V gene: TRBV6-1
CDR3 length: 15
J gene: TRBJ1-1

CDR3 DNA: TGTGCCAGCAGTCTAAACCCGGGACAGGGGACAGATACGCAGTATTTT
CDR3 protein: CASSLNPGQGTDTQYF
clone size: many
D gene: TRBD1
V gene: TRBV6-5
CDR3 length: 16
J gene: TRBJ2-3

CDR3 DNA: TGTGCCAGCTCACCCTTGGATGGTTCGTCTGGAAACACCATATATTTT
CDR3 protein: CASSPLDGSSGNTIYF
clone size: .
D gene: .
V gene: TRBV18
CDR3 length: 16
J gene: TRBJ1-3

CDR3 DNA: TGTGCCAGCAGCACCAACCGAGGTATTGCAGATACGCAGTATTTT
CDR3 protein: CASSTNRGIADTQYF
clone size: .
D gene: .
V gene: TRBV6-2/TRBV6-3
CDR3 length: 15
J gene: TRBJ2-3

CDR3 DNA: TGTGCCAGCAGCTTAGCGTCCAGCGGGAGAGAGAATGAGCAGTTCTTC
CDR3 protein: CASSLASSGRENEQFF
clone size: .
D gene: TRBD2
V gene: TRBV11-3
CDR3 length: 16
J gene: TRBJ2-1

CDR3 DNA: TGTGCCAGCAGCAACTCAGGGAGGAGAGCTGAAGCTTTCTTT
CDR3 protein: CASSNSGRRAEAFF
clone size: .
D gene: .
V gene: TRBV6-5
CDR3 length: 14
J gene: TRBJ1-1

CDR3 DNA: TGTGCCAGCAGTTTATCTACCCGACGGTATAATTCACCCCTCCACTTT
CDR3 protein: CASSLSTRRYNSPLHF
clone size: few
D gene: .
V gene: TRBV27
CDR3 length: 16
J gene: TRBJ1-6

CDR3 DNA: TGTGCCAGCAGCTTACCAAGCGAAGGCTACAATGAGCAGTTCTTC
CDR3 protein: CASSLPSEGYNEQFF
clone size: many
D gene: .
V gene: TRBV7-9
CDR3 length: 15
J gene: TRBJ2-1

CDR3 DNA: TGTGCCAGCAGTCGAGGACTAGCGGGAGAAGTTGGCAATGAGCAGTTCTTC
CDR3 protein: CASSRGLAGEVGNEQFF
clone size: .
D gene: TRBD2
V gene: TRBV6-2/TRBV6-3
CDR3 length: 17
J gene: TRBJ2-1

CDR3 DNA: TGTGCCAGCAGGGATATAACTAGCGGGAGAGATACGCAGTATTTT
CDR3 protein: CASRDITSGRDTQYF
clone size: .
D gene: TRBD2
V gene: TRBV28
CDR3 length: 15
J gene: TRBJ2-3

CDR3 DNA: TGTGCCAGCAGCCCCCGCGGGTCTGAAGCTTTCTTT
CDR3 protein: CASSPRGSEAFF
clone size: .
D gene: .
V gene: TRBV6-2/TRBV6-3
CDR3 length: 12
J gene: TRBJ1-1

CDR3 DNA: TGTGCCAGCAGTGAGGAACAGGAAAATTCACCCCTCCACTTT
CDR3 protein: CASSEEQENSPLHF
clone size: many
D gene: .
V gene: TRBV6-1
CDR3 length: 14
J gene: TRBJ1-6

CDR3 DNA: TGTGCCAGCAGCCGCTCCCGGTTCACTGAAGCTTTCTTT
CDR3 protein: CASSRSRFTEAFF
clone size: .
D gene: .
V gene: TRBV7-9
CDR3 length: 13
J gene: TRBJ1-1

CDR3 DNA: TGTGCCAGCTCACCACTAGCGGTCCGGGGAGAGACCCAGTACTTC
CDR3 protein: CASSPLAVRGETQYF
clone size: few
D gene: .
V gene: TRBV18
CDR3 length: 15
J gene: TRBJ2-5

CDR3 DNA: TGTGCCAGCAGCTTCGGACAGGGGGCGTTCGATGAGCAGTTCTTC
CDR3 protein: CASSFGQGAFDEQFF
clone size: .
D gene: TRBD1
V gene: TRBV5-4
CDR3 length: 15
J gene: TRBJ2-1

CDR3 DNA: TGTGCCAGCAGTCCAGGACAGGACAGGGGGCAACAGTACTTC
CDR3 protein: CASSPGQDRGQQYF
clone size: many
D gene: TRBD1
V gene: TRBV12-3/TRBV12-4
CDR3 length: 14
J gene: TRBJ2-4

CDR3 DNA: TGCAGTGCCTCTCCCGGGCACATGAACACTGAAGCTTTCTTT
CDR3 protein: CSASPGHMNTEAFF
clone size: many
D gene: .
V gene: TRBV20-1
CDR3 length: 14
J gene: TRBJ1-1

CDR3 DNA: TGTGCCAGCAGTTTCGAGCGCTCTGGGGCCAACGTCCTGACTTTC
CDR3 protein: CASSFERSGANVLTF
clone size: .
D gene: .
V gene: TRBV6-2/TRBV6-3
CDR3 length: 15
J gene: TRBJ2-6